The 3 T cell receptor beta chains reported below all come from one sample, sequenced in a study of OX40 agonist ivuxolimab in advanced cancers. The method was immunoSEQ multiplex PCR; TCRdb's version includes in-frame clones alone and lacks a portion of them. The sample consists of roughly 26,000 clones, around three quarters of them appearing once. This specimen consisted of CD4+ or CD8+ T cells sorted from blood, obtained in a trial of the OX40 agonist ivuxolimab. The receptors originated from an adult with an advanced solid tumor such as melanoma, head and neck, liver or kidney cancer.

The rearrangement links TRBV5-5 to TRBJ1-1, with no clear D. CDR1 and CDR2 from the germline V gene are SGHKS and YYEKEE (reference sequence). CDR3 length: 15 amino acids. The V gene lost 5 bases and the J gene lost 1 base, with 15 bases spanning the gap. This CDR3 reads CASSFVADRNTEAFF. The DNA of the CDR3 is TGTGCCAGCAGTTTCGTCGCGGATCGGAACACTGAAGCTTTCTTT.

The chain couples TRBV18 to TRBJ2-1; 7 bases agree with TRBD1. V lost 6 bases to trimming and J lost 4 bases; unmatched junction nucleotides: 12. Germline V lookup: CDR1 KGHSH, CDR2 LQKENI. The CDR3 covers 16 residues. CDR3 protein: CASSPSRDSLYNEQFF. The CDR3 coding sequence is TGTGCCAGCTCCCCAAGCCGGGACAGTTTATACAATGAGCAGTTCTTC.

The rearrangement links TRBV5-4 to TRBJ2-1; 8 bases agree with TRBD2. Germline V gene sequence: CDR1 SGHNT, CDR2 YYREEE (reference sequence). The CDR3 consists of 13 residues. Losses at the gene ends were 4 bases for V and 8 bases for J; bases not matched to a gene: 5. Here the CDR3 reads CASSLGLAYEQFF. The CDR3 DNA is TGTGCCAGCAGCCTCGGACTAGCCTATGAGCAGTTCTTC.